The 5 T cell receptor beta chains reported below all come from one sample, sequenced in a study of ipilimumab plus nivolumab after autologous stem cell transplantation. The protocol was immunoSEQ multiplex PCR, while the TCRdb copy is restricted to in-frame clones and leaves out a portion. The table has roughly 45,000 clones, 88% seen once. Sequencing used PBMCs, obtained in a trial of ipilimumab plus nivolumab as post-transplant consolidation. These receptors all come from a male donor with multiple myeloma.

V is TRBV7-2 and J is TRBJ1-6, with TRBD1 as a possible D gene (6 bases). With 5 bases removed from V and 9 bases from J, the gap between germline ends came to 17 bases. This CDR3 is built from 15 residues. Germline V gene lookup returns CDR1 SGHTA and CDR2 FQGNSA. Written as DNA, the CDR3 is TGTGCCAGCAGCCCAACGGGGGGCGCGGGTTCACCCCTCCACTTT. Residues: CASSPTGGAGSPLHF. Together with reference TRBV7-2 and TRBJ1-6, the CDR3 gives the full variable domain: GAGVSQSPSNKVTEKGKDVELRCDPISGHTALYWYRQSLGQGLEFLIYFQGNSAPDKSGLPSDRFSAERTGGSVSTLTIQRTQQEDSAVYLCASSPTGGAGSPLHFGNGTRLTVT.

This chain joins TRBV11-3 and TRBJ2-3; 12 nucleotides match TRBD1. Germline CDR1 SGHNT, CDR2 YENEEA. The CDR3 has 15 residues. With V trimmed by 3 bases and J by 7 bases, 5 bases remained unmatched. The CDR3: CASSFGTGGANTQYF. The CDR3 DNA follows: TGTGCCAGCAGCTTTGGGACAGGGGGCGCGAATACGCAGTATTTT.

The chain has TRBV6-5 and TRBJ2-1; TRBD1 agrees at 12 bases. CDR3 length equals 14 residues. V was pared by 7 bases and J by 7 bases, with 5 bases of the junction left unmatched. Germline CDR1 reads MNHEY; CDR2 reads SVGAGI. CDR3 coding DNA: TGTGCCAGCACCGGGACAGGGGGCTTGAATGAGCAGTTCTTC. Its translation is CASTGTGGLNEQFF.

This chain connects TRBV5-5 to TRBJ1-2, with D possibly TRBD1 on 5 matching bases. The CDR3 is 13 residues long. Trimming stripped 5 bases from V and 11 bases from J, with 19 bases between. The germline gives CDR1 SGHKS, CDR2 YYEKEE (reference sequence). DNA of the CDR3: TGTGCCAGCAGACTTCCCCTTGGGGGGAATTACACCTTC. This codes for CASRLPLGGNYTF.

This rearrangement joins TRBV19 to TRBJ2-7, with TRBD1 identical over 10 bases. The V and J ends lost 0 bases and 2 bases, in that order; junction bases with no gene match: 4. Looked up from germline, CDR1 is LNHDA and CDR2 is SQIVND (reference sequence). The CDR3 runs to 16 residues. The CDR3 loop is CASSIDGGTGAYEQYF. CDR3 nucleotide sequence: TGTGCCAGTAGTATAGATGGGGGGACAGGGGCCTACGAGCAGTACTTC.